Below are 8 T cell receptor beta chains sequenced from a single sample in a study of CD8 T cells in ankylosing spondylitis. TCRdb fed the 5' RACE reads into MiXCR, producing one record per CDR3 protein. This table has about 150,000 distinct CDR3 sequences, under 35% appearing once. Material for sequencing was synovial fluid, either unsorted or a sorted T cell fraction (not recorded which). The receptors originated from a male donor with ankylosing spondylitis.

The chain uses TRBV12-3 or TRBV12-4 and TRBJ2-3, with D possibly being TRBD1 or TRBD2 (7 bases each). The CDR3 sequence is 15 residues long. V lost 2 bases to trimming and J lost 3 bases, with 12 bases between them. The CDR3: CASSLREGATDTQYF. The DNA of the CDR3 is TGTGCCAGCAGTTTAAGGGAGGGGGCAACAGATACGCAGTATTTT.

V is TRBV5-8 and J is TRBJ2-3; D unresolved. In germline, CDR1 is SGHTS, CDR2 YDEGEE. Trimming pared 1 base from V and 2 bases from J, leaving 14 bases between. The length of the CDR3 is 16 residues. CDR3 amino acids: CASSLSGFAITDTQYF. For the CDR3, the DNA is TGTGCCAGCAGCTTGTCGGGTTTCGCGATCACAGATACGCAGTATTTT.

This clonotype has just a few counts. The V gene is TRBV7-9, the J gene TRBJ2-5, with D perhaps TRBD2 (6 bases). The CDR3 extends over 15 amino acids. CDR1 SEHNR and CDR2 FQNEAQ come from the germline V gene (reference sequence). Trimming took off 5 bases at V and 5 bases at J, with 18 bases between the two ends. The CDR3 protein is CASSQWDSKAETQYF. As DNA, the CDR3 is TGTGCCAGCAGCCAATGGGACTCTAAGGCGGAGACCCAGTACTTC.

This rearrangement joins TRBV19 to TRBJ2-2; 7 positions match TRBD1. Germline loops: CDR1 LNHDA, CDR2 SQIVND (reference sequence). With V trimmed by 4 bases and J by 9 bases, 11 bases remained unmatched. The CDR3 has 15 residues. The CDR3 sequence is CASSTTGTAGRELFF. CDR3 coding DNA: TGTGCCAGTAGTACCACCGGGACAGCCGGTCGGGAGCTGTTTTTT.

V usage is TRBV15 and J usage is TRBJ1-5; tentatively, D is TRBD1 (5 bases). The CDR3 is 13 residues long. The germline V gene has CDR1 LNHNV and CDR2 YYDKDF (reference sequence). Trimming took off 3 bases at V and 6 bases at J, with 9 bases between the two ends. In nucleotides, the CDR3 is TGTGCCACCAGCAGGGGGGATGGTCAGCCCCAGCATTTT. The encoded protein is CATSRGDGQPQHF.

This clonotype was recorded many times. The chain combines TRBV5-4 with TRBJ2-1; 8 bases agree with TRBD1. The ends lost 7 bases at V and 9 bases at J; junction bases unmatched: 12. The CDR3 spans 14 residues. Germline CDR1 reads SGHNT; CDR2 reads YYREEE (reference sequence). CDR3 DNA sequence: TGTGCCAGCGCCCCCACAGGGGGAAGGAGTGAGCAGTTCTTC. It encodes CASAPTGGRSEQFF.

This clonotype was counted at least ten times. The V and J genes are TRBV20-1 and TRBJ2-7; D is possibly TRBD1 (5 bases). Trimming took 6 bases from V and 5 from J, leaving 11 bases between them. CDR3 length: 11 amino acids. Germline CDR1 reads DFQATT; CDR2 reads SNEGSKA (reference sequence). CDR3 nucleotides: TGCAGTGCGTTGGGGCAAAACGAGCAGTACTTC. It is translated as CSALGQNEQYF.

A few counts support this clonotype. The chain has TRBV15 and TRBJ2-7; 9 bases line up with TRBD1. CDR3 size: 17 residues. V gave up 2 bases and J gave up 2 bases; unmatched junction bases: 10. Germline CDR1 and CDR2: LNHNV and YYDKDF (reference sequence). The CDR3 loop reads CATSRPAPGQGPYEQYF. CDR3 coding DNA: TGTGCCACCAGCAGACCCGCTCCGGGACAGGGACCCTACGAGCAGTACTTC.